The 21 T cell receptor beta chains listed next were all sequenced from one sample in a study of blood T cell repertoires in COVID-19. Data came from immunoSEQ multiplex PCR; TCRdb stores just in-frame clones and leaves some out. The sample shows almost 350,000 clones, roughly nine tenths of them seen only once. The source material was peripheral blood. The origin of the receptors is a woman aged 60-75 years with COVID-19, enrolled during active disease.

The CDR3 sequence is CASGLSHSGEQYF. In DNA form, the CDR3 reads TGTGCCAGCGGATTAAGTCACTCGGGCGAGCAGTACTTC. V usage is TRBV12-3 or TRBV12-4 and J usage is TRBJ2-7; D gene ambiguous. V was shortened by 8 bases and J by 6 bases, with 17 bases between the two germline ends. The CDR3 is 13 residues long.

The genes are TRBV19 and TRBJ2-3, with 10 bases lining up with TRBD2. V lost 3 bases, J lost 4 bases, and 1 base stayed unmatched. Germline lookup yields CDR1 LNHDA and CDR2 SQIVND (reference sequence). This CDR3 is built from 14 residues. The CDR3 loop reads CASSMGLAPDTQYF. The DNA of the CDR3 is TGTGCCAGTAGTATGGGACTAGCGCCAGATACGCAGTATTTT.

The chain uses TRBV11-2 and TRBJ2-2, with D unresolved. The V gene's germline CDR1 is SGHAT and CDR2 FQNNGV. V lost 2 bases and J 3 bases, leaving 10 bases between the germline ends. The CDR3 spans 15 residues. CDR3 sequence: CASSLRLADTGELFF. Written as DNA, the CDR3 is TGTGCCAGCAGCTTAAGGTTAGCTGACACCGGGGAGCTGTTTTTT.

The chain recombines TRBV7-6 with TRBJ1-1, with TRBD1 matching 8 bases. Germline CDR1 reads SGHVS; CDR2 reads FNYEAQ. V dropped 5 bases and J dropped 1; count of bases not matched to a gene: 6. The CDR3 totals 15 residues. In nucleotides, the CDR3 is TGTGCCAGCAGCCCACGACAGGGGACGAACACTGAAGCTTTCTTT. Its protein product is CASSPRQGTNTEAFF.

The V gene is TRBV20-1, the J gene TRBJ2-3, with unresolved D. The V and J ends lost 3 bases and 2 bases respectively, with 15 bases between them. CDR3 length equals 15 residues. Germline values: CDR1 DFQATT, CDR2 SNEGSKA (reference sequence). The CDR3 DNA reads TGCAGTGCTAGTCTCCGTGACTGGAACACAGATACGCAGTATTTT. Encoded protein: CSASLRDWNTDTQYF.

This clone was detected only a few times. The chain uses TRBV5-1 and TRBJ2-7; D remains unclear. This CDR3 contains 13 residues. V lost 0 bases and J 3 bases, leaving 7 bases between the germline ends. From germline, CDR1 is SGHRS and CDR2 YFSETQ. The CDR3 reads CASSLGGIYEQYF. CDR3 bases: TGCGCCAGCAGCTTGGGCGGAATCTACGAGCAGTACTTC.

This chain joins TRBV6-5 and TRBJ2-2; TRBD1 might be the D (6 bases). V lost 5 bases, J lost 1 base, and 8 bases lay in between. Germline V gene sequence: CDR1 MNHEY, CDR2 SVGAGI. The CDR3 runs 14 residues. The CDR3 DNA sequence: TGTGCCAGCAGTCCGGGACAGAACACCGGGGAGCTGTTTTTT. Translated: CASSPGQNTGELFF.

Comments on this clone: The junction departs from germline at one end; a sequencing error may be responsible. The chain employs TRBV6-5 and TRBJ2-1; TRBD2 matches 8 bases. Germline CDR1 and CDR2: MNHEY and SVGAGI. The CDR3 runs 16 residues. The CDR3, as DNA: TGTGCCAGCAGCTACTCACCCATGGGCGGGGGGAATGAGCAGTTCTTC. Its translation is CASSYSPMGGGNEQFF.

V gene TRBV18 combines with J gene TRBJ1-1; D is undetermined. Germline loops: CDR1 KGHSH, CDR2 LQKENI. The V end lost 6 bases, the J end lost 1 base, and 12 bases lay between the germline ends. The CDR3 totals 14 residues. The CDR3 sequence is CASSLASGNTEAFF. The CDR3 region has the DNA TGTGCCAGCTCTCTTGCCAGTGGGAACACTGAAGCTTTCTTT.

CDR3 DNA sequence: TGTGCCAGCAGCCCCCTCACTGAAGCTTTCTTT. This encodes CASSPLTEAFF. The chain uses TRBV7-9 and TRBJ1-1; D unclear. The length of the CDR3 is 11 residues. Germline V gene lookup returns CDR1 SEHNR and CDR2 FQNEAQ (reference sequence). Trimming pared 5 bases from V and 4 bases from J, leaving 5 bases between.

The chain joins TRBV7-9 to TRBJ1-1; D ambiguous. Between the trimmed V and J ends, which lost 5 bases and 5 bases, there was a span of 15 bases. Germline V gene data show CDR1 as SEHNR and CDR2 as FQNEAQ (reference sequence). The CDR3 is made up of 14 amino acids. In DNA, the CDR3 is TGTGCCAGCAGCCATAATAACAGAGAAACTGAAGCTTTCTTT. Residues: CASSHNNRETEAFF.

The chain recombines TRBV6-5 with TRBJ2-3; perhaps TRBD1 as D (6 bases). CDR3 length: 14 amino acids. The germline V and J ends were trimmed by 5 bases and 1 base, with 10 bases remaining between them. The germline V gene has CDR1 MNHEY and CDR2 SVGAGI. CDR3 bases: TGTGCCAGCAGTCCGAACAGGGGCACAGATACGCAGTATTTT. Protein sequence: CASSPNRGTDTQYF.

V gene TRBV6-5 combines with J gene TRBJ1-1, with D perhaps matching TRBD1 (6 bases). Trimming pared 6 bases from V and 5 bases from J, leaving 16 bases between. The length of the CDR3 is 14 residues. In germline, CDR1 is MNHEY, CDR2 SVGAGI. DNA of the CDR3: TGTGCCAGCAGGAGGACAGCGGCGAGTACTGAAGCTTTCTTT. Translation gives CASRRTAASTEAFF.

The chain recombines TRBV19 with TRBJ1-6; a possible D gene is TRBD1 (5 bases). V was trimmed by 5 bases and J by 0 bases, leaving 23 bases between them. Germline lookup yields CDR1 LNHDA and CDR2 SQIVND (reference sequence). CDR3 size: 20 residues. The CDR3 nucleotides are TGTGCCAGTAGTCCCCCGTTTGGGGACTTCACATACTCCTATAATTCACCCCTCCACTTT. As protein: CASSPPFGDFTYSYNSPLHF.

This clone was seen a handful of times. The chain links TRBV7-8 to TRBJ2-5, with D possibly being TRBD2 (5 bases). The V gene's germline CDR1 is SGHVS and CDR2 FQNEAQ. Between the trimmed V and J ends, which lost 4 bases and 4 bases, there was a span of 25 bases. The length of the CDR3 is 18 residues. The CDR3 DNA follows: TGTGCCAGCAGCTACCGGGCTCAACTCATAGAGGGTTCAGAGACCCAGTACTTC. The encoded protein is CASSYRAQLIEGSETQYF. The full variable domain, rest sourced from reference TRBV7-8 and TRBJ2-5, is GAGVSQSPRYKVAKRGQDVALRCDPISGHVSLFWYQQALGQGPEFLTYFQNEAQLDKSGLPSDRFFAERPEGSVSTLKIQRTQQEDSAVYLCASSYRAQLIEGSETQYFGPGTRLLVL.

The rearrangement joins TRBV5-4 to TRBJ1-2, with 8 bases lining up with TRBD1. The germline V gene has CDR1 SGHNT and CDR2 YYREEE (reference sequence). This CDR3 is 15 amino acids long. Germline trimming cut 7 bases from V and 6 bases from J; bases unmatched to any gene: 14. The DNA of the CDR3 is TGTGCCAGCGAGACCGGACAGGGAGGGGTGGATGGCTACACCTTC. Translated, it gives CASETGQGGVDGYTF.

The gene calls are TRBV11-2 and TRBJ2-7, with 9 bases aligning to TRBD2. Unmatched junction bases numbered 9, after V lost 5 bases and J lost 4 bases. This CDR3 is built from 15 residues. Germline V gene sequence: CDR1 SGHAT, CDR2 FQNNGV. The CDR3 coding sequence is TGTGCCAGCAGCGACGGGACTAGCAACGTATACGAGCAGTACTTC. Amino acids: CASSDGTSNVYEQYF.

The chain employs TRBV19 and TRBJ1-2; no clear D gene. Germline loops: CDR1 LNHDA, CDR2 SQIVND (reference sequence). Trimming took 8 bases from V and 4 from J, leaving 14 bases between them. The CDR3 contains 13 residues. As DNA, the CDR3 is TGTGCCAGTGACCGGGCGGGATTCTATGGCTACACCTTC. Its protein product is CASDRAGFYGYTF. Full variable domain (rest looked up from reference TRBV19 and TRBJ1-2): DGGITQSPKYLFRKEGQNVTLSCEQNLNHDAMYWYRQDPGQGLRLIYYSQIVNDFQKGDIAEGYSVSREKKESFPLTVTSAQKNPTAFYLCASDRAGFYGYTFGSGTRLTVV.

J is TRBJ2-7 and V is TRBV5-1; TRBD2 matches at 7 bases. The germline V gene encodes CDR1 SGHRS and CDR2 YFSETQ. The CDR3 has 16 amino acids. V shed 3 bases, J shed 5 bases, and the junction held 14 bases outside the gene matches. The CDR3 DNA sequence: TGCGCCAGCAGCTCCAACCCGGGACTAACAAGGAACGAGCAGTACTTC. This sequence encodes CASSSNPGLTRNEQYF.

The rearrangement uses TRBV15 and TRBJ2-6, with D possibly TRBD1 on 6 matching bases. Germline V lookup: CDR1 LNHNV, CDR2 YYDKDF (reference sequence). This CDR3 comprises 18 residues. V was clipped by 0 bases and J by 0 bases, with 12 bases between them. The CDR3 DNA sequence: TGTGCCACCAGCAGAGAGAGGCAGGGGAGCTCTGGGGCCAACGTCCTGACTTTC. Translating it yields CATSRERQGSSGANVLTF.

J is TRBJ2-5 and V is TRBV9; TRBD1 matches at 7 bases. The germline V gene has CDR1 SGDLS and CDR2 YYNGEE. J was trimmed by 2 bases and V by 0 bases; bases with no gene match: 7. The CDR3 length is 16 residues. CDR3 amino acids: CASSVAGQDGQETQYF. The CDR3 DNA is TGTGCCAGCAGCGTAGCCGGACAGGATGGGCAAGAGACCCAGTACTTC. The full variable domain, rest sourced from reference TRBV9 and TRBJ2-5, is DSGVTQTPKHLITATGQRVTLRCSPRSGDLSVYWYQQSLDQGLQFLIQYYNGEERAKGNILERFSAQQFPDLHSELNLSSLELGDSALYFCASSVAGQDGQETQYFGPGTRLLVL.